The rows below give T cell receptor beta chains drawn from one sample of a study of T cells in Graves' hyperthyroidism and ophthalmopathy. TCRdb processed the multiplex PCR reads anew with MiXCR; each CDR3 protein has one entry. The sample includes 240,000 or so distinct CDR3 sequences, 16% of them seen just once. Sequences were obtained from blood. Every receptor here comes from a woman between 18 and 29 years old with Graves' ophthalmopathy. The conserved cysteine and the conserved F or W are not part of the CDR3 here. The order of the fields is CDR3 length, V gene, CDR3 protein.

len: 14; v_gene: TRBV3-1; CDR3aa: ASSSGTGGANEKLF
len: 13; v_gene: TRBV20-1; CDR3aa: SPEGGSSRGDTQY
len: 11; v_gene: TRBV20-1; CDR3aa: SAGGPNQETQY
len: 11; v_gene: TRBV10-3; CDR3aa: AISSTNQETQY
len: 11; v_gene: TRBV7-9; CDR3aa: ASSLNGVEPQH
len: 14; v_gene: TRBV11-2; CDR3aa: ASSLARGQGGSEQF
len: 14; v_gene: TRBV11-1; CDR3aa: ASSFQGSGGSYEQY
len: 15; v_gene: TRBV6-2/TRBV6-3; CDR3aa: ASSYKGTSGRPYEQY
len: 12; v_gene: TRBV6-1; CDR3aa: ASSPAGRGYGYT
len: 14; v_gene: TRBV9; CDR3aa: ASSPRGGTNTGELF
len: 12; v_gene: TRBV10-1; CDR3aa: ASPIKAVVGEQF
len: 9; v_gene: TRBV7-9; CDR3aa: ASSLKTEAF
len: 12; v_gene: TRBV10-2; CDR3aa: ASSKDRAPYEQY